The 27 T cell receptor beta chains below were found in one sample sequenced in a study of blood T cell dynamics during melanoma immunotherapy. Time point given: pre-treatment baseline. Repertoires were generated with immunoSEQ multiplex PCR, while TCRdb's copy carries only in-frame clones and drops some. Of fewer than 11,000 clones detected, 89% appear once; the ten largest clones hold approximately 7%. The material was blood, obtained from a patient treated with checkpoint blockade. Receptor source: a human donor with melanoma.

This clone was picked up one time. The junction does not match germline at one end; this may be a read error. The chain links TRBV2 to TRBJ2-7; D is tentatively TRBD1 or TRBD2 (6 bases each). Germline V lookup: CDR1 SNHLY, CDR2 FYNNEI. The CDR3 length is 14 residues. The CDR3 loop reads CASREAEGGYEQYF. The DNA of the CDR3 is TGTGCCAGCAGGGAAGCGGAGGGGGGCTACGAGCAGTACTTC. The full variable domain, completed using reference TRBV2 and TRBJ2-7, is EPEVTQTPSHQVTQMGQEVILRCVPISNHLYFYWYRQILGQKVEFLVSFYNNEISEKSEIFDDQFSVERPDGSNFTLKIRSTKLEDSAMYFCASREAEGGYEQYFGPGTRLTVT.

This clone occurred once. The chain combines TRBV10-3 with TRBJ2-7; 7 bases align to TRBD1. The CDR3 loop spans 14 amino acids. CDR1 and CDR2 (germline): ENHRY, SYGVKD. After removal of 5 bases from V and 1 base from J, the junction contained 5 bases not matched to a gene. CDR3 in DNA: TGTGCCATCAGTTTACAGGGGTCTTCCTACGAGCAGTACTTC. It yields the protein CAISLQGSSYEQYF.

The chain joins TRBV7-2 to TRBJ1-1, with D perhaps matching TRBD1 (6 bases). The CDR3 runs to 15 residues. The V gene's germline CDR1 is SGHTA and CDR2 FQGNSA. V was clipped by 5 bases and J by 7 bases, with 20 bases between them. Written as DNA, the CDR3 is TGTGCCAGCAGCCCCCAAAGCCGGACAGCTAGTGAAGCTTTCTTT. Amino acid sequence: CASSPQSRTASEAFF.

The V call is TRBV28, the J call TRBJ1-1, with D possibly TRBD1 on 6 matching bases. Germline V CDR1 and CDR2: MDHEN, SYDVKM. The CDR3 spans 17 residues. Trimming stripped 5 bases from V and 11 bases from J, with 30 bases between. For the CDR3, the DNA is TGTGCCAGCAGTGGAGCAGGCCCGGTGGTGGGGGGCAGGTTGGCTTTCTTT. Amino acids: CASSGAGPVVGGRLAFF.

The chain couples TRBV11-2 to TRBJ1-2; tentatively, D is TRBD1 (6 bases). This CDR3 contains 14 residues. The germline gives CDR1 SGHAT, CDR2 FQNNGV. The V gene lost 3 bases and the J gene lost 4 bases, with 12 bases spanning the gap. CDR3 region: CASSLDSPPYGYTF. The CDR3 DNA follows: TGTGCCAGCAGCTTGGACAGCCCGCCCTATGGCTACACCTTC.

The CDR3 loop is CASSQTGGPANTGELFF. The CDR3 DNA reads TGTGCCAGCAGCCAGACAGGGGGCCCTGCGAACACCGGGGAGCTGTTTTTT. This sequence joins TRBV14 and TRBJ2-2; 10 bases fit TRBD1. The CDR3 totals 17 residues. V dropped 3 bases and J dropped 0; count of bases not matched to a gene: 4. Germline loops: CDR1 SGHDN, CDR2 FVKESK.

In this sample, this clone turned up a few times. CDR3 nucleotide sequence: TGTGCCACCAGCAGCGGACAGGTCTCTGGAAACACCATATATTTT. It translates to CATSSGQVSGNTIYF. This sequence joins TRBV15 and TRBJ1-3; 7 nucleotides align to TRBD1. This CDR3 comprises 15 residues. CDR1 and CDR2 (germline): LNHNV, YYDKDF (reference sequence). Losses at the gene ends were 3 bases for V and 0 bases for J; bases not matched to a gene: 2.

The chain couples TRBV28 to TRBJ2-5; D possibly corresponds to TRBD1 (6 bases). The CDR3 is 15 residues long. The germline gives CDR1 MDHEN, CDR2 SYDVKM. V was trimmed by 6 bases and J by 0 bases, leaving 14 bases between them. The CDR3 region has the DNA TGTGCCAGCAGCCCCGGGACAATGTACCAAGAGACCCAGTACTTC. Translated, it gives CASSPGTMYQETQYF.

V gene TRBV6-5 combines with J gene TRBJ2-7; the match to TRBD2 covers 7 bases. This CDR3 is built from 14 residues. J was trimmed by 3 bases and V by 7 bases; bases with no gene match: 9. Germline V gene lookup returns CDR1 MNHEY and CDR2 SVGAGI. The CDR3 is CASKYSGTIYEQYF. CDR3 DNA sequence: TGTGCCAGCAAATACTCCGGGACTATCTACGAGCAGTACTTC.

The chain links TRBV9 to TRBJ2-1; D may be TRBD1 (6 bases). Germline V gene data show CDR1 as SGDLS and CDR2 as YYNGEE. V was pared by 4 bases and J by 9 bases, with 11 bases between. The CDR3 runs 12 residues. CDR3 nucleotides: TGTGCCAGCAGCCTACAGGGAACTGAGCAGTTCTTC. Translation: CASSLQGTEQFF.

The table lists this clone with a count of one. This chain joins TRBV7-9 and TRBJ2-2; unclear D gene. Germline V gene sequence: CDR1 SEHNR, CDR2 FQNEAQ (reference sequence). This CDR3 is built from 11 residues. V was trimmed by 1 base and J by 8 bases, leaving 2 bases between them. CDR3 sequence: CASSLVGELFF. CDR3 coding DNA: TGTGCCAGCAGCTTAGTTGGGGAGCTGTTTTTT.

This clone was observed a handful of times. V usage is TRBV7-3 and J usage is TRBJ2-7; D not certain. Trimming left V 5 bases short and J 3 bases short, with 17 bases between. The CDR3 has 15 residues. The V gene's germline CDR1 is SGHTA and CDR2 FQGTGA. CDR3: CASSISSGPSYEQYF. DNA for the CDR3: TGTGCCAGCAGCATCTCGAGTGGTCCCAGCTACGAGCAGTACTTC.

The rearrangement uses TRBV2 and TRBJ1-2; TRBD1 might be the D (6 bases). V dropped 7 bases and J dropped 4 bases, with 25 bases sitting between them. CDR3 length equals 17 residues. Germline values: CDR1 SNHLY, CDR2 FYNNEI. The CDR3 DNA reads as TGTGCCAGCACGGATTCTCCCGTGACGACAGGCAGCTATGGCTACACCTTC. This sequence encodes CASTDSPVTTGSYGYTF.

The chain carries TRBV27 and TRBJ2-1; 11 bases align to TRBD2. Unmatched junction bases numbered 9, after V lost 5 bases and J lost 3 bases. Germline lookup yields CDR1 MNHEY and CDR2 SMNVEV (reference sequence). The CDR3 is 17 amino acids. CDR3: CASSDSFLAGGYNEQFF. CDR3 bases: TGTGCCAGCAGTGATTCCTTTCTAGCGGGAGGCTACAATGAGCAGTTCTTC.

V usage is TRBV19 and J usage is TRBJ2-1; tentative D call: TRBD2 (5 bases). Looked up from germline, CDR1 is LNHDA and CDR2 is SQIVND (reference sequence). The CDR3 consists of 15 residues. Trimming left V 5 bases short and J 3 bases short, with 14 bases between. CDR3 loop: CASSLRGSRYNEQFF. Written as DNA, the CDR3 is TGTGCCAGTAGTCTTCGCGGGTCGCGCTACAATGAGCAGTTCTTC.

The chain links TRBV9 to TRBJ2-3; TRBD2 is a possible D gene (5 bases). The CDR3 has 14 residues. Trimming removed 7 bases at V and 1 base at J, with 13 bases between. CDR1 and CDR2 from the germline V gene are SGDLS and YYNGEE. CDR3 protein: CASGSGSRTDTQYF. CDR3 DNA sequence: TGTGCCAGCGGGAGCGGATCTCGCACAGATACGCAGTATTTT. The whole variable domain, filled in from reference TRBV9 and TRBJ2-3, reads DSGVTQTPKHLITATGQRVTLRCSPRSGDLSVYWYQQSLDQGLQFLIQYYNGEERAKGNILERFSAQQFPDLHSELNLSSLELGDSALYFCASGSGSRTDTQYFGPGTRLTVL.

The CDR3 here is CASSSTPSTNYGYTF. The CDR3 DNA reads as TGTGCCAGCAGCTCCACCCCCAGTACTAACTATGGCTACACCTTC. The chain is built from TRBV5-5 and TRBJ1-2; the D is unclear. Germline-derived CDR1 and CDR2 are SGHKS and YYEKEE (reference sequence). The CDR3 has 15 amino acids. V shed 3 bases and J shed 0 bases, with 12 bases lying between them.

This sequence joins TRBV30 and TRBJ2-6; 10 positions agree with TRBD1. Germline V gives CDR1 GTSNPN, CDR2 SVGIG (reference sequence). V shed 5 bases and J 0 bases; nucleotides not matched to a gene: 4. This CDR3 region has 16 residues. The CDR3 sequence is CAWAGTGASGANVLTF. The CDR3 DNA sequence: TGTGCCTGGGCCGGGACAGGGGCCTCTGGGGCCAACGTCCTGACTTTC.

This clone showed up just once. This rearrangement joins TRBV11-1 to TRBJ2-5; no firm D call. Between the trimmed V and J ends, which lost 1 base and 4 bases, there was a span of 7 bases. This CDR3 has 13 residues. Germline-derived CDR1 and CDR2 are SGHAT and FQDESV (reference sequence). The CDR3 is CASSLGAAETQYF. The CDR3 bases are TGTGCCAGCAGCTTAGGGGCAGCAGAGACCCAGTACTTC.

Remarks on this clone: A junction boundary mismatches the germline segment, possibly from a read error. This chain joins TRBV7-7 and TRBJ2-2, with 11 bases fitting TRBD1. The CDR3 sequence is 15 residues long. CDR1 is SSHAT and CDR2 is FNYEAQ in the germline V gene (reference sequence). The CDR3 sequence is CASSRQGQGGGELFF. CDR3 nucleotide sequence: TGTGCTAGCAGCCGCCAGGGACAGGGGGGCGGGGAGCTGTTTTTT.

The CDR3 is CAWSRGTQSSQYF. CDR3 bases: TGTGCCTGGAGTAGGGGGACTCAAAGTTCCCAGTATTTT. The chain couples TRBV30 to TRBJ2-3; D may correspond to TRBD1 or TRBD2 (6 bases each). Germline values: CDR1 GTSNPN, CDR2 SVGIG (reference sequence). CDR3 length: 13 amino acids. V lost 2 bases to trimming and J lost 12 bases, with 18 bases between them. Full variable domain (outside the CDR3, taken from reference TRBV30 and TRBJ2-3): SQTIHQWPATLVQPVGSPLSLECTVEGTSNPNLYWYRQAAGRGLQLLFYSVGIGQISSEVPQNLSASRPQDRQFILSSKKLLLSDSGFYLCAWSRGTQSSQYFGPGTRLTVL.

This rearrangement joins TRBV5-1 to TRBJ1-1; D possibly corresponds to TRBD1 (6 bases). In germline, CDR1 is SGHRS, CDR2 YFSETQ. Trimming took 4 bases from V and 2 from J, leaving 21 bases between them. The CDR3 totals 17 residues. CDR3 sequence reads: CASSTRPQGRENTEAFF. The CDR3 DNA reads as TGCGCCAGCAGCACCAGACCCCAGGGGAGGGAAAACACTGAAGCTTTCTTT.

The gene calls are TRBV4-3 and TRBJ2-1, with D unresolved. V lost 0 bases to trimming and J lost 0 bases, with 9 bases between them. Per germline, CDR1 LGHNA and CDR2 YSLEER. The CDR3 totals 16 residues. The CDR3 loop reads CASSQDMGSSYNEQFF. For the CDR3, the DNA is TGCGCCAGCAGCCAAGATATGGGAAGCTCCTACAATGAGCAGTTCTTC.

This CDR3 reads CASSRGLAGGEAYEQYF. CDR3 DNA: TGTGCCAGCAGCCGTGGACTAGCGGGAGGGGAGGCCTACGAGCAGTACTTC. The V gene is TRBV7-9, the J gene TRBJ2-7, with TRBD2 matching over 15 bases. The V gene end was trimmed by 5 bases and the J gene end by 2 bases; junction bases not matched to a gene: 7. The CDR3 loop spans 17 amino acids. The V gene's germline CDR1 is SEHNR and CDR2 FQNEAQ (reference sequence).

This chain links TRBV7-8 with TRBJ2-5, with a tentative D call TRBD2 (5 bases). The better agreement between TRBJ2-7 and the DNA end casts doubt on the J call. This CDR3 contains 15 residues. The V gene's germline CDR1 is SGHVS and CDR2 FQNEAQ. CDR3 sequence: CASSHEEDFSYEQYF. CDR3 bases: TGTGCCAGCAGCCACGAGGAGGACTTCTCCTACGAGCAGTACTTC.

This clone was counted only a few times. The chain recombines TRBV19 with TRBJ2-2; D not certain. Germline CDR1 and CDR2: LNHDA and SQIVND (reference sequence). The V and J ends lost 5 bases and 5 bases respectively, with 9 bases between them. The CDR3 is 13 amino acids. The CDR3 protein is CASSLTPTGELFF. Written as DNA, the CDR3 is TGTGCCAGTAGTCTGACTCCTACCGGGGAGCTGTTTTTT.

The rearrangement links TRBV11-2 to TRBJ2-1, with 8 bases aligning to TRBD1. This CDR3 comprises 13 residues. CDR1 is SGHAT and CDR2 is FQNNGV in the germline V gene. V lost 4 bases and J lost 9; bases outside the gene matches: 5. The CDR3 here is CASSWTGYGEQFF. The CDR3 bases are TGTGCCAGCAGCTGGACAGGGTACGGTGAGCAGTTCTTC.